Below are 14 T cell receptor beta chains sequenced from a single sample in a study of naive and memory T cell subsets. A UMI-containing oligonucleotide was joined by 3' ligation to the TCR cDNA template. Ligated cDNA underwent four rounds of PCR with nested alpha and beta constant region primers and SP2. TCRdb re-called the 5' RACE reads with MiXCR, one entry per CDR3 protein. The profile covers about 32,000 distinct CDR3 sequences, with approximately 16% appearing a single time and 2.6% taken by the ten largest. Receptor source: a female donor in good health.

The table lists this clonotype with many counts. This chain uses TRBV19 with TRBJ1-1, with D perhaps matching TRBD1 (5 bases). Germline CDR1 LNHDA, CDR2 SQIVND (reference sequence). V was shortened by 3 bases and J by 1 base, with 15 bases between the two germline ends. The CDR3 runs to 16 residues. The CDR3 reads CASSMGLSGRNTEAFF. The CDR3 DNA is TGTGCCAGTAGTATGGGTTTGTCGGGACGGAACACTGAAGCTTTCTTT.

The chain carries TRBV20-1 and TRBJ2-7, with D maybe TRBD1 (6 bases). The germline V gene encodes CDR1 DFQATT and CDR2 SNEGSKA (reference sequence). V was clipped by 6 bases and J by 5 bases, with 20 bases between them. The CDR3 is 14 residues long. The CDR3 DNA reads TGCAGTGCCCCGGAGGCCGAGGGGGTTCACGAGCAGTACTTC. The encoded protein is CSAPEAEGVHEQYF.

V and J are TRBV7-2 and TRBJ1-2; D possibly corresponds to TRBD1 (5 bases). This CDR3 is 16 amino acids long. Germline CDR1 is SGHTA and CDR2 is FQGNSA. V was clipped by 1 base and J by 2 bases, with 14 bases between them. The CDR3 sequence: CASSLDGAGFNYGYTF. The CDR3 bases are TGTGCCAGCAGCTTAGATGGGGCAGGGTTCAACTATGGCTACACCTTC.

This clonotype was observed at least ten times. The CDR3 reads CASSWDSYGYTF. The CDR3 bases are TGTGCCAGCAGCTGGGACAGCTATGGCTACACCTTC. The V gene is TRBV5-8, the J gene TRBJ1-2; 7 nucleotides match TRBD1. CDR1 and CDR2 (germline): SGHTS, YDEGEE. The CDR3 runs 12 residues. Trimming removed 3 bases from V and 4 bases from J; junction bases left unmatched: 0.

This clonotype was picked up a small number of times. The V and J genes are TRBV10-3 and TRBJ1-4; D uncertain. Germline loops: CDR1 ENHRY, CDR2 SYGVKD. The CDR3 sequence is 13 residues long. The V end lost 6 bases, the J end lost 8 bases, and 13 bases lay between the germline ends. The CDR3 protein is CAIRAEPGEKLFF. Here the CDR3 DNA reads TGTGCCATCAGAGCTGAACCCGGGGAAAAACTGTTTTTT.

This chain connects TRBV5-1 to TRBJ2-1, with 9 bases fitting TRBD1. In germline, CDR1 is SGHRS, CDR2 YFSETQ. V shed 4 bases, J shed 1 base, and the junction held 3 bases outside the gene matches. The CDR3 consists of 15 residues. The CDR3 reads CASSLGTGSYNEQFF. The CDR3 DNA reads as TGCGCCAGCAGCCTAGGGACAGGGTCCTACAATGAGCAGTTCTTC.

The chain joins TRBV7-3 to TRBJ2-3; D might be TRBD2 (6 bases). The CDR3 totals 13 residues. V lost 1 base and J 5 bases, leaving 7 bases between the germline ends. The germline V gene encodes CDR1 SGHTA and CDR2 FQGTGA. The CDR3 sequence is CASSLRRGDTQYF. In nucleotides, the CDR3 is TGTGCCAGCAGCTTAAGGAGGGGAGATACGCAGTATTTT.

This clonotype has ten or more counts. The rearrangement joins TRBV29-1 to TRBJ2-7; D perhaps matches TRBD2 (6 bases). V was shortened by 3 bases and J by 2 bases, with 11 bases between the two germline ends. The CDR3 consists of 13 residues. Germline CDR1 is SQVTM and CDR2 is ANQGSEA. This CDR3 reads CSVEGGLPYEQYF. CDR3 nucleotide sequence: TGCAGCGTTGAGGGGGGACTCCCCTACGAGCAGTACTTC.

This clonotype was counted between two and nine times. The V and J genes are TRBV29-1 and TRBJ2-1, with D tentatively TRBD1 or TRBD2 (5 bases each). V lost 2 bases and J 4 bases, leaving 18 bases between the germline ends. Germline V gene sequence: CDR1 SQVTM, CDR2 ANQGSEA. The length of the CDR3 is 16 residues. The CDR3 protein is CSVEKFGASGYNEQFF. In DNA form, the CDR3 reads TGCAGCGTTGAAAAGTTCGGGGCCTCAGGATACAATGAGCAGTTCTTC.

This rearrangement joins TRBV12-3 or TRBV12-4 to TRBJ2-2; D gene uncertain. Trimming cost V 8 bases and J 2 bases, with 3 bases left between them. This CDR3 comprises 11 residues. CDR3 sequence: CASYNTGELFF. In DNA form, the CDR3 reads TGTGCCAGCTATAACACCGGGGAGCTGTTTTTT.

This clonotype was observed at least ten times. The chain has TRBV6-5 and TRBJ1-2; D is undetermined. CDR3 size: 14 residues. Trimming pared 0 bases from V and 2 bases from J, leaving 7 bases between. In germline, CDR1 is MNHEY, CDR2 SVGAGI. The CDR3 loop reads CASSYSPANYGYTF. CDR3 nucleotide sequence: TGTGCCAGCAGTTACTCGCCAGCAAACTATGGCTACACCTTC.

The V call is TRBV15, the J call TRBJ1-2; D gene unclear. Germline values: CDR1 LNHNV, CDR2 YYDKDF (reference sequence). The V and J ends lost 0 bases and 7 bases respectively, with 15 bases between them. The CDR3 has 15 residues. The CDR3 spells CATSRDRRVLGGYTF. CDR3 sequence (DNA): TGTGCCACCAGCAGAGATAGGAGGGTCCTTGGTGGCTACACCTTC.

The V gene is TRBV20-1, the J gene TRBJ2-3, with 9 bases that match TRBD1. Germline V lookup: CDR1 DFQATT, CDR2 SNEGSKA (reference sequence). V lost 2 bases and J lost 2; bases outside the gene matches: 8. The CDR3 extends over 16 amino acids. Here the CDR3 DNA reads TGCAGTGCTAGACCCCTCAGGGACAGGGTCACAGATACGCAGTATTTT. It translates to CSARPLRDRVTDTQYF.

This clonotype was counted many times. The chain links TRBV7-2 to TRBJ2-7; no clear D. Looked up from germline, CDR1 is SGHTA and CDR2 is FQGNSA. The CDR3 extends over 14 amino acids. Trimming removed 1 base from V and 3 bases from J, with 10 bases in between. The chain's CDR3 is CASSLEIVGYEQYF. The CDR3 coding sequence is TGTGCCAGCAGCTTAGAAATCGTGGGCTACGAGCAGTACTTC.